The 7 T cell receptor beta chains below were found in one sample sequenced in a study of blood T cell repertoires in COVID-19. Method: immunoSEQ multiplex PCR; TCRdb's copy keeps in-frame clones and lacks some. The profile shows roughly 90,000 clones, roughly nine tenths of them singletons. Sample: peripheral blood. The receptor set was obtained from a woman aged 80 or older with active COVID-19.

V and J are TRBV6-6 and TRBJ2-7; TRBD1 is a possible D gene (5 bases). CDR1 is MNHNY, CDR2 SVGAGI, per germline (reference sequence). Trimming pared 2 bases from V and 2 bases from J, leaving 13 bases between. The CDR3 covers 15 residues. The CDR3 DNA is TGTGCCAGCAGTTACAGTGGGGCTGGCGCCTACGAGCAGTACTTC. Its translation: CASSYSGAGAYEQYF.

A few counts support this clone. This rearrangement joins TRBV10-3 to TRBJ2-2; possible D gene TRBD2, 6 bases. The germline V gene encodes CDR1 ENHRY and CDR2 SYGVKD. The CDR3 covers 17 residues. V lost 0 bases, J lost 1 base, and 12 bases lay in between. CDR3 region: CAISESRGGLNTGELFF. The DNA of the CDR3 is TGTGCCATCAGTGAGTCGAGGGGAGGACTGAACACCGGGGAGCTGTTTTTT.

CDR3 DNA sequence: TGTGCCAGCTCACCCTGGAATCAGGGAGGCAATGAGCAGTTCTTC. This sequence encodes CASSPWNQGGNEQFF. The rearrangement uses TRBV18 and TRBJ2-1; a possible D gene is TRBD2 (6 bases). The V end was cut by 3 bases, the J end by 6 bases, with 15 bases between. The germline V gene has CDR1 KGHSH and CDR2 LQKENI. This CDR3 has 15 residues. Full variable domain (remainder filled in from reference TRBV18 and TRBJ2-1): NAGVMQNPRHLVRRRGQEARLRCSPMKGHSHVYWYRQLPEEGLKFMVYLQKENIIDESGMPKERFSAEFPKEGPSILRIQQVVRGDSAAYFCASSPWNQGGNEQFFGPGTRLTVL.

The chain is built from TRBV4-1 and TRBJ2-1, with TRBD2 matching over 7 bases. The CDR3 sequence is 16 residues long. CDR1 is MGHRA and CDR2 is YSYEKL in the germline V gene. V dropped 3 bases and J dropped 4; count of bases not matched to a gene: 9. CDR3 protein: CASSQAPVSGYNEQFF. DNA of the CDR3: TGCGCCAGCAGCCAGGCCCCGGTTAGCGGGTACAATGAGCAGTTCTTC.

The chain couples TRBV11-2 to TRBJ2-1; 11 bases line up with TRBD2. This CDR3 contains 18 residues. The J segment lost 5 bases and the V segment lost 1 base, leaving 10 bases of the junction unmatched. The germline V gene encodes CDR1 SGHAT and CDR2 FQNNGV. CDR3 nucleotides: TGTGCCAGCAGCTTAGGGGATGGTAGCGGGAGGGGAAACAATGAGCAGTTCTTC. Translating gives CASSLGDGSGRGNNEQFF.

This clone occurred a few times. The CDR3 is CASSHSGSSYEQYF. Written as DNA, the CDR3 is TGTGCCAGCAGCCATAGCGGTTCCTCCTACGAGCAGTACTTC. The rearrangement uses TRBV5-4 and TRBJ2-7; D may be TRBD2 (6 bases). The CDR3 sequence is 14 residues long. Trimming shortened V by 4 bases and J by 0 bases, and 11 bases separated the two germline ends. The germline V gene has CDR1 SGHNT and CDR2 YYREEE (reference sequence).

The rearrangement uses TRBV7-9 and TRBJ2-3; D is ambiguous. The germline gives CDR1 SEHNR, CDR2 FQNEAQ (reference sequence). The CDR3 contains 13 residues. The V end was cut by 3 bases, the J end by 4 bases, with 8 bases between. CDR3 in amino acids: CASSLVGADTQYF. CDR3 sequence (DNA): TGTGCCAGCAGCTTGGTGGGCGCAGATACGCAGTATTTT. The full variable domain, in which reference TRBV7-9 and TRBJ2-3 provide the parts outside the CDR3, is DTGVSQNPRHKITKRGQNVTFRCDPISEHNRLYWYRQTLGQGPEFLTYFQNEAQLEKSRLLSDRFSAERPKGSFSTLEIQRTEQGDSAMYLCASSLVGADTQYFGPGTRLTVL.